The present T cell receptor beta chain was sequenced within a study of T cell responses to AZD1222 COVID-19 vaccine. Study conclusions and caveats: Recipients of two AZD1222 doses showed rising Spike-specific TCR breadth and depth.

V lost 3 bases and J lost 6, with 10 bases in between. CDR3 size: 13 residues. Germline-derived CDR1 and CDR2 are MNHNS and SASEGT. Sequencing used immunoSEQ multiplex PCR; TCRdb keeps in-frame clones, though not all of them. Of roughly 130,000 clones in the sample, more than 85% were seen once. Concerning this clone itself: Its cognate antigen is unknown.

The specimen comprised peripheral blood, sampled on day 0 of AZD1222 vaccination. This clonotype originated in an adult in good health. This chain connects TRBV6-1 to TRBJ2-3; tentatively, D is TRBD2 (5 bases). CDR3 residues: CASSDGRRDTQYF. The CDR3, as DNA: TGTGCCAGCAGTGATGGGAGACGGGATACGCAGTATTTT.